This T cell receptor (beta chain) was found in a study of T cells in Graves' hyperthyroidism and ophthalmopathy. Study results and limitations: Ophthalmopathy could be told apart from stable hyperthyroidism with a 13 V-J model.

Using RNA transcripts as the source, TCR beta CDR3 regions were amplified. First-round RT-PCR targeting the TCR CDR3 was performed with the HTBI primer set. From the multiplex PCR reads, TCRdb called clonotypes with MiXCR, one entry per CDR3 protein. The profile shows about 350,000 distinct CDR3 sequences, 15% to 20% of them singletons. The CDR3 extends over 13 amino acids. V dropped 6 bases and J dropped 4 bases, with 16 bases sitting between them. The germline V gene has CDR1 DFQATT and CDR2 SNEGSKA (reference sequence). Disease duration was under 3 months in the ophthalmopathy patients, who also had a Clinical Activity Score of at least 3 and a NOSPECS grade of at least 4. Diagnoses were made from clinical symptoms, serum measures (thyroxine and TRAb), thyroid ultrasound and orbital computed tomography. PBMCs were collected from an approximately 9.5 ml volume of fresh peripheral blood. This clonotype appeared many times. Its target is unknown.

This clonotype originated in a woman aged 40 to 50 with Graves' ophthalmopathy. Sequencing was performed on blood. The chain couples TRBV20-1 to TRBJ2-7; D perhaps matches TRBD1 (6 bases). The CDR3 region has the DNA TGCAGTGCGTTGTCGGACAGAACTTACGAGCAGTACTTC. This encodes CSALSDRTYEQYF.